This T cell receptor (beta chain) appears in the sequencing data of a study of T cell changes during pregnancy in multiple sclerosis. Clones were read by immunoSEQ multiplex PCR, and TCRdb kept only the in-frame ones, dropping some. The table has some 100,000 clones, 80% to 95% seen once. Germline V CDR1 and CDR2: LGHNA, YSLEER. The CDR3 has 16 amino acids. Deletions cut 1 base from V and 1 base from J, with 13 bases between. This specimen consisted of peripheral blood, obtained after pregnancy. This chain connects TRBV4-3 to TRBJ1-2; possibly TRBD1 for D (6 bases). This sequence originates from a female donor with multiple sclerosis, enrolled in a pregnancy study. CDR3 residues: CASSQGVQGFNYGYTF. CDR3 in DNA: TGCGCCAGCAGCCAAGGCGTACAGGGTTTTAACTATGGCTACACCTTC.